This T cell receptor (beta chain) was profiled in a study of T cells after yellow fever vaccination (dated by TCRdb to 2018 to 2020). Looking at the study overall: The SMART-Seq v4 Ultra Low Input RNA kit was used to prepare libraries from fractions with low cell numbers. Two healthy male donors, one aged 18 to 30 and one aged 30 to 40 years, made up the cohort. Blood was drawn at multiple timepoints before and after primary and secondary immunization, with bulk PBMC replicates and cell subsets isolated. To follow T-cell clones before and after both primary and booster YFV17D yellow fever vaccination, bulk TCR alpha and beta repertoires underwent longitudinal sequencing.

V is cut by 1 base and J by 2 bases, and the space between the germline ends is 13 bases. The CDR3 spans 16 residues, from the cysteine through the phenylalanine. Left in the record is the CDR3 DNA by itself, 48 bases read in frame from the first base. As encoded in the germline V gene (reference sequence), CDR1 is LGHDT while CDR2 is YNNKEL. Only a few counts were recorded for this clonotype. Its antigen is unknown. No much larger clonotype is one base removed from it; base qualities were not supplied. TCR cDNA was synthesized by 5'RACE template switching, which introduced a universal primer site and unique molecular identifiers. cDNA synthesis was primed from both the TCR alpha and TCR beta constant segments. Libraries were amplified in two PCR steps, with sample barcodes and sequencing adapters added in the second step. Libraries were sequenced on Illumina HiSeq 2500 (2x100 bp) or NovaSeq (2x150 bp). The study's own analysis went as follows. MIGEC handled demultiplexing of reads and collapsing into UMI consensus sequences, while MiXCR performed V(D)J alignment. Using edgeR on replicate PBMC samples, clonotypes were called vaccine-responding if FDR was below 0.01 and the log2 fold change was above 5 up to day 15. Each bulk clonotype was labeled CD4 or CD8 based on which sequenced repertoire, CD4 or CD8, contained the clonotype at higher abundance. TCRdb cleaned the public reads at Q25 with fastp, built clones with MiXCR and kept in-frame beta chains. Each CDR3 protein gets just one entry, which takes the most common genes and DNA from the rows behind it. TCRdb's processing, not the study's, gives the V and J calls here. The sample includes about 370,000 distinct CDR3 sequences, with 11% observed a single time. The ten largest clonotypes hold roughly 18% of the sample.

General findings and caveats noted by the study authors: Because abundant contaminating clonotypes from the bulk population could be contained in FACS-sorted repertoires, computational filtering was required. A small share of clonotypes was detected in both CD4 and CD8 compartments, with the overlap likely arising from convergent recombination. After the booster, most clones that had expanded after primary vaccination were detected again (around 97% of CD4 and around nine tenths of CD8), suggesting broad maintenance of memory. Only a couple of donors were included in the study, so the extent to which the findings can be generalized is limited. Compared with the primary T-cell response, the secondary T-cell response was faster but weaker, reaching its peak on day 5 rather than on day 15.

In the paper's terms, the treatment or condition label means: live attenuated yellow fever vaccine strain. At every blood-draw timepoint, two biological replicates of bulk PBMCs were collected. PBMCs were isolated from peripheral blood using a standard Ficoll-Paque protocol. TriZol was used to extract RNA from bulk PBMCs, CD4 and CD8 fractions, and dextramer-positive and dextramer-negative fractions. The specimen comprised PBMCs, sampled on the day of the first yellow fever vaccination. The sequence came from a man between 18 and 35 years old who received the YFV17D yellow fever vaccine. The sequence links TRBV3-1 to TRBJ2-3; the D segment may tentatively be TRBD1 or TRBD2, each giving 5 matched bases. This receptor carries the CDR3 CASSQAWDRNTDTQYF. The base sequence is TGTGCCAGCAGCCAAGCTTGGGACCGAAACACAGATACGCAGTATTTT.